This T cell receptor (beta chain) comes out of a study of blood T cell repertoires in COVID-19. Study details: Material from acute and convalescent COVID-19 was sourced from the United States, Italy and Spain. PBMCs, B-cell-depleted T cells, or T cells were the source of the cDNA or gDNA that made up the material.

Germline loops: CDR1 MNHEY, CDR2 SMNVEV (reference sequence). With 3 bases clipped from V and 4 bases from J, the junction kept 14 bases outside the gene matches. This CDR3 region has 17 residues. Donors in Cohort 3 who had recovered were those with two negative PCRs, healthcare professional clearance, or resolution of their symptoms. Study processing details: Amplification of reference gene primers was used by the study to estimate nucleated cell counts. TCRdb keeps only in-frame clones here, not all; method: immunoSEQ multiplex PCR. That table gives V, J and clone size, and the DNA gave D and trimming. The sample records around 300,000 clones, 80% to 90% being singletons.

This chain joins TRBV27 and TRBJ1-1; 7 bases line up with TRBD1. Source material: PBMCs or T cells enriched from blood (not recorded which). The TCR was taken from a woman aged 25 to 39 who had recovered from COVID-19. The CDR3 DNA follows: TGTGCCAGCAGTTTCTTGAGCCCGACAGGGCTGGGCACTGAAGCTTTCTTT. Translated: CASSFLSPTGLGTEAFF.